Each of the 31 T cell receptor beta chains below was sequenced from the same sample in a study of cytomegalovirus exposure and HLA in healthy donors. Vbeta (60) and Jbeta (13) primers were used in the PCR. Some clones are missing from TCRdb's copy, which holds only in-frame ones; the method was immunoSEQ multiplex PCR. This sample carries fewer than 120,000 clones, approximately 82% of them seen once, and the ten largest clones take roughly 13%. Sample: PBMCs. The receptors come from a man aged 25-40 years in good health and CMV-seropositive.

The chain employs TRBV28 and TRBJ2-2, with 7 bases that match TRBD2. There are 17 residues in the CDR3. Germline CDR1 reads MDHEN; CDR2 reads SYDVKM. Trimming cost V 5 bases and J 0 bases; bases outside gene matches: 9. The CDR3 DNA reads TGTGCCAGCAGTCCCACCCCTAGCGGAACGAACACCGGGGAGCTGTTTTTT. It codes for CASSPTPSGTNTGELFF. Together with reference TRBV28 and TRBJ2-2, the CDR3 gives the full variable domain: DVKVTQSSRYLVKRTGEKVFLECVQDMDHENMFWYRQDPGLGLRLIYFSYDVKMKEKGDIPEGYSVSREKKERFSLILESASTNQTSMYLCASSPTPSGTNTGELFFGEGSRLTVL.

This clone was counted between two and nine times. The V and J genes are TRBV21-1 and TRBJ2-3; the listed D gene, TRBD2, was not tested against the DNA. TRBV21-1 is a documented pseudogene. The CDR3 covers 15 residues. The CDR3: CASSTSSGGTDTQYF. The CDR3 coding sequence is TGTGCCAGCAGCACATCTAGCGGGGGCACAGATACGCAGTATTTT.

The V and J genes are TRBV5-6 and TRBJ2-7, with D possibly being TRBD2 (6 bases). V was cut by 6 bases and J by 3 bases, with 16 bases left in between. This CDR3 is 14 amino acids long. Germline values: CDR1 SGHDT, CDR2 YYEEEE. CDR3 loop: CASITSRGIYEQYF. The CDR3, as DNA: TGTGCCAGCATCACCTCCCGGGGGATCTACGAGCAGTACTTC.

CDR3: CASSPGLATGELFF. The CDR3 region has the DNA TGTGCCAGCAGTCCGGGACTGGCCACCGGGGAGCTGTTTTTT. The V gene is TRBV7-7, the J gene TRBJ2-2, with D tentatively TRBD2 (6 bases). V was trimmed by 6 bases and J by 4 bases, leaving 12 bases between them. The CDR3 totals 14 residues. In germline, CDR1 is SSHAT, CDR2 FNYEAQ (reference sequence).

This chain connects TRBV13 to TRBJ2-5, with 13 bases lining up with TRBD2. The J call may be incorrect, as the DNA end agrees better with TRBJ2-7. Germline V CDR1 and CDR2: PRHDT, FYEKMQ (reference sequence). The CDR3 length is 16 residues. The CDR3 sequence: CASSLTSGGDGYEQYF. In DNA, the CDR3 is TGTGCCAGCAGCTTAACTAGCGGGGGGGATGGCTACGAGCAGTACTTC.

The genes are TRBV2 and TRBJ1-6; 7 nucleotides line up with TRBD1. The CDR3 loop spans 15 amino acids. V lost 2 bases, J lost 4 bases, and 2 bases stayed unmatched. CDR1 and CDR2 from the germline V gene are SNHLY and FYNNEI. CDR3 sequence: CASSEQTGYNSPLHF. The DNA of the CDR3 is TGTGCCAGCAGTGAACAGACAGGGTATAATTCACCCCTCCACTTT.

The J gene is TRBJ1-2, the V gene TRBV2, with D perhaps matching TRBD1 (6 bases). Germline V lookup: CDR1 SNHLY, CDR2 FYNNEI. The CDR3 is 14 amino acids. The ends were cut back, 5 bases at V and 5 bases at J, with 15 bases in the middle. The CDR3 region is CASSREGQGYGYTF. The CDR3 DNA reads TGTGCCAGCAGTCGGGAGGGGCAGGGGTATGGCTACACCTTC. The full variable domain, in which reference TRBV2 and TRBJ1-2 provide the parts outside the CDR3, is EPEVTQTPSHQVTQMGQEVILRCVPISNHLYFYWYRQILGQKVEFLVSFYNNEISEKSEIFDDQFSVERPDGSNFTLKIRSTKLEDSAMYFCASSREGQGYGYTFGSGTRLTVV.

The rearrangement joins TRBV2 to TRBJ1-2, with D unclear. The CDR3 is 17 amino acids. The germline gives CDR1 SNHLY, CDR2 FYNNEI. The V end was cut by 2 bases, the J end by 3 bases, with 19 bases between. The CDR3 here is CASSENPREPGDYGYTF. The CDR3 coding sequence is TGTGCCAGCAGTGAAAACCCAAGGGAGCCCGGGGACTATGGCTACACCTTC.

The V and J genes are TRBV28 and TRBJ2-7; 7 bases are shared with TRBD1. In germline, CDR1 is MDHEN, CDR2 SYDVKM. Germline trimming cut 4 bases from V and 6 bases from J; bases unmatched to any gene: 6. The CDR3 runs 13 residues. For the CDR3, the DNA is TGTGCCAGCAGTTCCTATACAGGGGTCGAGCAGTACTTC. This translates into CASSSYTGVEQYF.

The chain's CDR3 is CASSSHPLAGSYNEQFF. The CDR3 DNA is TGTGCCAGCAGCTCCCACCCGTTAGCGGGGTCCTACAATGAGCAGTTCTTC. The gene calls are TRBV11-2 and TRBJ2-1, with 8 bases identical to TRBD2. CDR1 is SGHAT and CDR2 is FQNNGV in the germline V gene. Germline trimming cut 4 bases from V and 1 base from J; bases unmatched to any gene: 9. The CDR3 length is 17 residues.

This chain joins TRBV19 and TRBJ2-3; 7 bases map to TRBD2. V lost 11 bases, J lost 2 bases, and 7 bases stayed unmatched. The CDR3 spans 13 residues. Per germline, CDR1 LNHDA and CDR2 SQIVND (reference sequence). The CDR3 protein is CAVQAGVTDTQYF. The DNA for the CDR3 is TGTGCCGTCCAGGCGGGGGTCACAGATACGCAGTATTTT.

The CDR3 DNA reads TGTGCCATTGGGACAGGGGATAATTCACCCCTCCACTTT. Amino acid sequence: CAIGTGDNSPLHF. The rearrangement links TRBV6-1 to TRBJ1-6, with 10 bases aligning to TRBD1. The germline gives CDR1 MNHNS, CDR2 SASEGT. This CDR3 contains 13 residues. The V and J ends lost 10 bases and 5 bases, in that order; junction bases with no gene match: 2.

The chain uses TRBV19 and TRBJ2-1, with D perhaps matching TRBD1 (5 bases). The V gene's germline CDR1 is LNHDA and CDR2 SQIVND (reference sequence). The CDR3 totals 13 residues. V lost 6 bases to trimming and J lost 9 bases, with 15 bases between them. The DNA for the CDR3 is TGTGCCAGTAGCTCCACCAGGGTACCTGAGCAGTTCTTC. Protein sequence: CASSSTRVPEQFF.

The chain is built from TRBV6-5 and TRBJ1-2, with TRBD1 as a possible D gene (6 bases). The CDR3 has 14 amino acids. Germline CDR1 is MNHEY and CDR2 is SVGAGI. With 6 bases removed from V and 5 bases from J, the gap between germline ends came to 16 bases. The CDR3 sequence: CASRSRDKGYGYTF. The CDR3 nucleotides read TGTGCCAGCAGGAGCCGGGACAAGGGTTATGGCTACACCTTC.

The V call is TRBV30, the J call TRBJ2-5; 12 bases match TRBD1. CDR3 length: 15 residues. The V gene's germline CDR1 is GTSNPN and CDR2 SVGIG (reference sequence). The V segment lost 4 bases and the J segment 11 bases; nucleotides outside the gene matches: 14. The CDR3 coding sequence is TGTGCCTGGAAGGTTTTGGGACAGGGGGCAAAAGAGCAGTACTTC. Translated, it gives CAWKVLGQGAKEQYF.

The V call is TRBV6-6, the J call TRBJ2-7, with D possibly matching TRBD1 (5 bases). The CDR3 covers 12 residues. Germline assignment: CDR1 MNHNY and CDR2 SVGAGI (reference sequence). Trimming left V 2 bases short and J 5 bases short, with 7 bases between. The CDR3 sequence: CASSYQGHEQYF. The CDR3 DNA follows: TGTGCCAGCAGTTACCAGGGCCACGAGCAGTACTTC.

This clone was seen more than once but under ten times. The chain carries TRBV7-3 and TRBJ2-3; 9 bases agree with TRBD2. The CDR3 runs 14 residues. The germline gives CDR1 SGHTA, CDR2 FQGTGA. V dropped 6 bases and J dropped 5; count of bases not matched to a gene: 6. CDR3 DNA: TGTGCCAGCAGTAATAGCGGGGGCGGAGATACGCAGTATTTT. Its protein product is CASSNSGGGDTQYF.

The V call is TRBV6-5, the J call TRBJ1-2; D possibly corresponds to TRBD1 (5 bases). The ends were cut back, 0 bases at V and 4 bases at J, with 12 bases in the middle. CDR3 length: 15 residues. Germline V CDR1 and CDR2: MNHEY, SVGAGI. CDR3 residues: CASSYSVREGYGYTF. In DNA form, the CDR3 reads TGTGCCAGCAGTTACTCGGTCAGGGAGGGCTATGGCTACACCTTC.

This clone has just a few counts. The sample holds other DNA sequences that translate to the same CDR3. The CDR3 DNA reads as TGTGCCAGCAGCTTAGGGCAGGGGAACACTGAAGCTTTCTTT. Its protein product is CASSLGQGNTEAFF. J is TRBJ1-1 and V is TRBV7-3; a weak D match, TRBD1 (5 bases). Germline V gives CDR1 SGHTA, CDR2 FQGTGA. CDR3 length: 14 residues. V was cut by 2 bases and J by 1 base, with 8 bases left in between.

This clone was seen just once. The rearrangement joins TRBV13 to TRBJ2-7; TRBD1 might be the D (6 bases). The CDR3 length is 17 residues. Germline CDR1 and CDR2: PRHDT and FYEKMQ (reference sequence). The ends were cut back, 4 bases at V and 0 bases at J, with 19 bases in the middle. CDR3 in amino acids: CASSSLQRDKISYEQYF. The DNA of the CDR3 is TGTGCCAGCAGCTCCCTCCAACGGGACAAAATCTCCTACGAGCAGTACTTC. The full variable domain, completed using reference TRBV13 and TRBJ2-7, is AAGVIQSPRHLIKEKRETATLKCYPIPRHDTVYWYQQGPGQDPQFLISFYEKMQSDKGSIPDRFSAQQFSDYHSELNMSSLELGDSALYFCASSSLQRDKISYEQYFGPGTRLTVT.

The sample holds a few counts of this clone. The CDR3, as DNA: TGCGCCAGCAGCCAAAACCCGGGACAGGACTATGGCTACACCTTC. Its translation: CASSQNPGQDYGYTF. The rearrangement joins TRBV5-1 to TRBJ1-2; 8 bases line up with TRBD1. V was clipped by 4 bases and J by 3 bases; unmatched bases: 8. The V gene's germline CDR1 is SGHRS and CDR2 YFSETQ. The length of the CDR3 is 15 residues.

V and J are TRBV28 and TRBJ2-1, with 8 bases matching TRBD1. The CDR3 has 14 residues. V dropped 4 bases and J dropped 8; count of bases not matched to a gene: 7. The germline V gene has CDR1 MDHEN and CDR2 SYDVKM. The chain's CDR3 is CASSSQTGVHEQFF. CDR3 coding DNA: TGTGCCAGCAGTTCACAGACAGGGGTTCATGAGCAGTTCTTC.

This CDR3 is CASSLSTGNTGELFF. The DNA for the CDR3 is TGTGCCAGCAGCTTATCCACCGGGAACACCGGGGAGCTGTTTTTT. This chain uses TRBV7-2 with TRBJ2-2; D is undetermined. V dropped 2 bases and J dropped 1 base, with 8 bases sitting between them. Germline-derived CDR1 and CDR2 are SGHTA and FQGNSA. This CDR3 is built from 15 residues.

As concerns this clone: Different DNA sequences within this sample yield the same CDR3. The chain is built from TRBV4-3 and TRBJ2-7, with D perhaps TRBD1 (7 bases). Germline V gives CDR1 LGHNA, CDR2 YSLEER. Trimming removed 0 bases from V and 2 bases from J, with 8 bases in between. The CDR3 is made up of 14 amino acids. Here the CDR3 DNA reads TGCGCCAGCAGCCAAGACAGGGGGGCCTACGAGCAGTACTTC. This encodes CASSQDRGAYEQYF.

The chain is built from TRBV5-1 and TRBJ2-3; 7 bases fit TRBD1. The V and J ends lost 4 bases and 2 bases, in that order; junction bases with no gene match: 4. The CDR3 contains 14 residues. CDR1 and CDR2 (germline): SGHRS, YFSETQ. This CDR3 reads CASSLGQHTDTQYF. The CDR3 coding sequence is TGCGCCAGCAGCCTGGGACAGCACACAGATACGCAGTATTTT.

The chain employs TRBV11-2 and TRBJ2-1, with 10 bases aligning to TRBD1. Per germline, CDR1 SGHAT and CDR2 FQNNGV. This CDR3 comprises 15 residues. The V and J ends lost 1 base and 7 bases, in that order; junction bases with no gene match: 4. The CDR3 nucleotides are TGTGCCAGCAGCTTAGGACAGGGGGCTAGGAATGAGCAGTTCTTC. It yields the protein CASSLGQGARNEQFF.

The CDR3 loop reads CASSLGLRYGYTF. The CDR3, as DNA: TGCGCCAGCAGCTTGGGTCTCCGCTATGGCTACACCTTC. The chain carries TRBV5-1 and TRBJ1-2, with unresolved D. Germline CDR1 reads SGHRS; CDR2 reads YFSETQ. Between the trimmed V and J ends, which lost 0 bases and 4 bases, there was a span of 7 bases. CDR3 length: 13 amino acids.

The rearrangement links TRBV23-1 to TRBJ1-3; D remains unclear. TRBV23-1 is an ORF for which the function is uncertain. The CDR3 loop spans 13 amino acids. V lost 0 bases and J lost 5, with 5 bases in between. DNA of the CDR3: TGCGCCAGCAGTCAATCGAGGAGAAACACCATATATTTT. Amino acid sequence: CASSQSRRNTIYF.

Regarding this clone: The junction differs from germline at one of its ends, possibly a read error. V is TRBV4-3 and J is TRBJ2-5; tentative D call: TRBD1 (6 bases). Germline V gives CDR1 LGHNA, CDR2 YSLEER. This CDR3 has 15 residues. CDR3 amino acids: CASSKGTPLQEAQYF. CDR3 bases: TGCGCCAGCAGCAAGGGGACACCCTTACAAGAGGCCCAGTACTTC.

This rearrangement joins TRBV6-6 to TRBJ2-2, with D possibly being TRBD1 (8 bases). CDR3 length: 15 residues. From germline, CDR1 is MNHNY and CDR2 SVGAGI (reference sequence). The V end lost 7 bases, the J end lost 4 bases, and 16 bases lay between the germline ends. The CDR3 sequence: CASIYRGGATGELFF. The CDR3 bases are TGTGCCAGCATCTACAGGGGGGGCGCCACCGGGGAGCTGTTTTTT.

The chain combines TRBV16 with TRBJ1-2; 8 bases align to TRBD1. Per the germline V gene, CDR1 is KGHSY and CDR2 is FQNENV. This CDR3 has 13 residues. With V trimmed by 4 bases and J by 7 bases, 5 bases remained unmatched. In DNA, the CDR3 is TGTGCCAGCAGCCCGACAGGGGAGGCTGGCTACACCTTC. This codes for CASSPTGEAGYTF.